This T cell receptor (beta chain) was retrieved from a study of blood T cell repertoires in COVID-19. Whole-study context: PBMCs, B-cell-depleted T cells, or T cells provided the cDNA or gDNA that made up the material.

The CDR3 spans 13 residues. Germline V gene lookup returns CDR1 LGHNT and CDR2 FRNRAP. V was pared by 6 bases and J by 4 bases, with 10 bases between. Sequencing was performed with immunoSEQ multiplex PCR; in TCRdb, only in-frame clones are kept and a portion is missing. There are 200,000 to 250,000 clones in the sample; approximately 84% occur only once, and approximately 8.1% lies in the top ten. The source material was peripheral blood. This sequence originates from a woman aged 45-65 years with active or convalescent COVID-19. The rearrangement links TRBV12-5 to TRBJ2-1; D might be TRBD2 (5 bases). CDR3 sequence reads: CASGGRTYNEQFF. In DNA, the CDR3 is TGTGCTAGTGGAGGACGGACTTACAATGAGCAGTTCTTC.